This TCR beta chain derives from a study of blood T cells in healthy people across ages. Germline V gene sequence: CDR1 LGHNA, CDR2 YNFKEQ. Trimming shortened V by 0 bases and J by 2 bases, and 8 bases separated the two germline ends. The CDR3 runs 15 residues. A sample-barcoded 5' primer and a J-beta primer mix were used in a second PCR of roughly 7 to 11 cycles. TCRdb re-derived calls from the 5' RACE reads in MiXCR, one entry per CDR3 protein. Of over 600,000 distinct CDR3 sequences detected, 46% appear once; the ten largest clones hold roughly 18%. The chain is built from TRBV4-2 and TRBJ2-1; unclear D gene. The clonotype was recovered from a man at least 80 years old in good health. Sequencing used blood. The CDR3 protein is CASSQEEPTYNEQFF. In nucleotides, the CDR3 is TGTGCCAGCAGCCAAGAAGAGCCGACCTACAATGAGCAGTTCTTC.